Sequencing of this TCR beta chain was carried out in a study of patients and donors after allogeneic stem cell transplantation. The CDR3 consists of 16 residues. Per germline, CDR1 LNHNV and CDR2 YYDKDF (reference sequence). The V gene end was trimmed by 0 bases and the J gene end by 3 bases; junction bases not matched to a gene: 7. Each CDR3 protein is one row after TCRdb ran MiXCR on the RT-PCR reads. The sample carries approximately 170,000 distinct CDR3 sequences, about 24% recorded once. The V and J genes are TRBV15 and TRBJ2-7; 8 bases line up with TRBD2. The sequencing input was blood, either unsorted or a sorted T cell fraction (not recorded which). The TCR sequence derives from a human donor who was either an allogeneic HSCT recipient or a stem cell or donor lymphocyte infusion donor (not recorded which). It is not recorded whose cells these are; they may come from a transplant donor. The CDR3 bases are TGTGCCACCAGCAGAGATCCTTCACTAGCGGACTACGAGCAGTACTTC. Protein: CATSRDPSLADYEQYF.